This TCR beta chain is drawn from a study of T-cell reconstitution after alpha-beta-depleted transplantation in children. This clonotype was observed at least ten times. Preparation of the TCRbeta library was carried out with unique molecular identifiers. TCRdb re-called the PCR reads with MiXCR, one entry per CDR3 protein. The sample yields about 250,000 distinct CDR3 sequences, around 25% seen once. V was cut by 6 bases and J by 4 bases, with 18 bases left in between. Germline V lookup: CDR1 DFQATT, CDR2 SNEGSKA (reference sequence). The CDR3 has 14 residues. This chain links TRBV20-1 with TRBJ2-5; D might be TRBD1 or TRBD2, each matching 5 bases. The sequence was collected from a female patient aged 2-15 years who had a stem cell transplant for congenital amegakaryocytic thrombocytopenia, so the T cells may come from the graft donor. The starting material was PBMCs, mostly from graft donor cells, obtained 360 days after TCRalphabeta/CD19-depleted stem cell transplant. As DNA, the CDR3 is TGCAGTGCCGAACCATCCGGGACGGTAGAGACCCAGTACTTC. It codes for CSAEPSGTVETQYF.